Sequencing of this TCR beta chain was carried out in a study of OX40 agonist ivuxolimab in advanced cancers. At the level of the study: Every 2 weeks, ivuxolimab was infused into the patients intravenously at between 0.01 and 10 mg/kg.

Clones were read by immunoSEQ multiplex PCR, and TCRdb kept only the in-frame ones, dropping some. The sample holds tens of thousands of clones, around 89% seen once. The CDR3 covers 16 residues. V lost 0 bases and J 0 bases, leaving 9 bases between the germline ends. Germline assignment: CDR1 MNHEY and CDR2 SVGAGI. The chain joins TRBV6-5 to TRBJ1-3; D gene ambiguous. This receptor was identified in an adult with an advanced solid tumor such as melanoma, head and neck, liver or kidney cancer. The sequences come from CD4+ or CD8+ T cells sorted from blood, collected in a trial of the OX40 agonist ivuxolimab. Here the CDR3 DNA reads TGTGCCAGCAGTTACTCCGGCCTCTTCTCTGGAAACACCATATATTTT. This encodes CASSYSGLFSGNTIYF.